The rows below give T cell receptor beta chains drawn from one sample of a study of cytotoxic CD8 clonotypes in ibrutinib-treated CLL. Sequenced by immunoSEQ multiplex PCR; TCRdb stores in-frame clones only, minus some. The table has over 130,000 clones, more than 70% seen once; the top ten hold less than 8.5%. The sample here was PBMCs, taken after 36 months of ibrutinib treatment. Receptors originate from a human donor with chronic lymphocytic leukemia. Both conserved end residues are trimmed from each CDR3. Clone size is stated in some rows and not others, as once, few, many or a class when expanded.

j_call	v_call	clone_size	cdr3_length	cdr3_aa
TRBJ2-4	TRBV30	-	12	AWSAGQQLPIQY
TRBJ1-2	TRBV5-1	-	13	ASSDWGPTNYGYT
TRBJ1-1	TRBV28	-	13	ASSSPAAPNTEAF
TRBJ2-7	TRBV7-7	-	12	ASSFEDLQDEQY
TRBJ2-7	TRBV6-5	-	9	ASGQPYEQY
TRBJ2-5	TRBV11-2	-	12	ASSLDYAQETQY
TRBJ1-1	TRBV12-5	once	12	ASGSGTGWTEAF
TRBJ1-2	TRBV6-5	-	11	ASSPTIRYGYT
TRBJ2-1	TRBV4-1	-	15	ASSQDWAMREVNEQF
TRBJ1-2	TRBV4-1	-	15	ASRPFNTGGKDYGYT
TRBJ1-2	TRBV6-4	-	7	ASSGSWS
TRBJ1-1	TRBV19	-	11	ASSRIHNTEAF
TRBJ1-5	TRBV5-1	few	11	ASSPGQNQPQH
TRBJ2-5	TRBV9	-	11	ATLLGPQETQY
TRBJ2-1	TRBV27	-	13	ASSLSGSSYNEQF
TRBJ1-2	TRBV6-5	-	11	ASRVTGGYGYT
TRBJ2-1	TRBV4-2	-	11	ASKRGGNNEQF
TRBJ2-5	TRBV5-1	-	11	ASSLQGPETQY
TRBJ2-5	TRBV28	-	11	ASRGQPDETQY
TRBJ2-7	TRBV11-2	-	11	ASSLGGQYEQY
TRBJ2-6	TRBV10-3	-	14	AISGTGGSGANVLT
TRBJ1-4	TRBV10-3	-	11	AISVGAGEKLF
TRBJ2-4	TRBV28	-	11	ASSFWQKNIQY
TRBJ1-1	TRBV27	-	10	ASLTSHNEAF
TRBJ1-6	TRBV5-6	few	13	ASSTGPWRASPLH
TRBJ2-1	TRBV18	-	13	ASSPFTFTYNEQF
TRBJ2-6	TRBV5-6	-	15	ASSPRGGNSGANVLT
TRBJ2-7	TRBV5-6	-	15	ASSFAPGLAGNREQY
TRBJ2-5	TRBV5-1	-	15	ASSSSGTSGRQETQY
TRBJ2-5	TRBV9	-	14	ASSVDFAGVRETQY
TRBJ1-2	TRBV29-1	medium-sized	11	SVISWEGYGYT
TRBJ2-7	TRBV7-9	-	15	ASSFPPRDSSSYEQY
TRBJ2-2	TRBV7-9	-	11	ASSLARDRELF